This TCR beta chain came from a study of blood T cell repertoires in COVID-19. For the study at large: The cDNA or gDNA used as material had been derived from T cells, B-cell-depleted T cells, or PBMCs.

Germline V gene data show CDR1 as MNHEY and CDR2 as SMNVEV (reference sequence). The ends lost 6 bases at V and 9 bases at J; junction bases unmatched: 6. This CDR3 has 14 amino acids. In the case of this clone: Other DNA sequences in the same sample also yield this CDR3.

Clinical histories supplied by participants themselves formed the basis of cohort assignment. Using immunoSEQ multiplex PCR, the repertoire was profiled, and TCRdb retains in-frame clones only, with some absent. The sample has 200,000 to 250,000 clones; around 80% are singletons. The rearrangement links TRBV27 to TRBJ1-6; TRBD1 agrees at 9 bases. The receptor comes from a man aged 60 to 69 who had recovered from COVID-19. Source material: PBMCs or T cells enriched from blood (not recorded which). Here the CDR3 reads CASSEGTGSSPLHF. In nucleotides, the CDR3 is TGTGCCAGCAGCGAAGGGACAGGGTCTTCACCCCTCCACTTT.